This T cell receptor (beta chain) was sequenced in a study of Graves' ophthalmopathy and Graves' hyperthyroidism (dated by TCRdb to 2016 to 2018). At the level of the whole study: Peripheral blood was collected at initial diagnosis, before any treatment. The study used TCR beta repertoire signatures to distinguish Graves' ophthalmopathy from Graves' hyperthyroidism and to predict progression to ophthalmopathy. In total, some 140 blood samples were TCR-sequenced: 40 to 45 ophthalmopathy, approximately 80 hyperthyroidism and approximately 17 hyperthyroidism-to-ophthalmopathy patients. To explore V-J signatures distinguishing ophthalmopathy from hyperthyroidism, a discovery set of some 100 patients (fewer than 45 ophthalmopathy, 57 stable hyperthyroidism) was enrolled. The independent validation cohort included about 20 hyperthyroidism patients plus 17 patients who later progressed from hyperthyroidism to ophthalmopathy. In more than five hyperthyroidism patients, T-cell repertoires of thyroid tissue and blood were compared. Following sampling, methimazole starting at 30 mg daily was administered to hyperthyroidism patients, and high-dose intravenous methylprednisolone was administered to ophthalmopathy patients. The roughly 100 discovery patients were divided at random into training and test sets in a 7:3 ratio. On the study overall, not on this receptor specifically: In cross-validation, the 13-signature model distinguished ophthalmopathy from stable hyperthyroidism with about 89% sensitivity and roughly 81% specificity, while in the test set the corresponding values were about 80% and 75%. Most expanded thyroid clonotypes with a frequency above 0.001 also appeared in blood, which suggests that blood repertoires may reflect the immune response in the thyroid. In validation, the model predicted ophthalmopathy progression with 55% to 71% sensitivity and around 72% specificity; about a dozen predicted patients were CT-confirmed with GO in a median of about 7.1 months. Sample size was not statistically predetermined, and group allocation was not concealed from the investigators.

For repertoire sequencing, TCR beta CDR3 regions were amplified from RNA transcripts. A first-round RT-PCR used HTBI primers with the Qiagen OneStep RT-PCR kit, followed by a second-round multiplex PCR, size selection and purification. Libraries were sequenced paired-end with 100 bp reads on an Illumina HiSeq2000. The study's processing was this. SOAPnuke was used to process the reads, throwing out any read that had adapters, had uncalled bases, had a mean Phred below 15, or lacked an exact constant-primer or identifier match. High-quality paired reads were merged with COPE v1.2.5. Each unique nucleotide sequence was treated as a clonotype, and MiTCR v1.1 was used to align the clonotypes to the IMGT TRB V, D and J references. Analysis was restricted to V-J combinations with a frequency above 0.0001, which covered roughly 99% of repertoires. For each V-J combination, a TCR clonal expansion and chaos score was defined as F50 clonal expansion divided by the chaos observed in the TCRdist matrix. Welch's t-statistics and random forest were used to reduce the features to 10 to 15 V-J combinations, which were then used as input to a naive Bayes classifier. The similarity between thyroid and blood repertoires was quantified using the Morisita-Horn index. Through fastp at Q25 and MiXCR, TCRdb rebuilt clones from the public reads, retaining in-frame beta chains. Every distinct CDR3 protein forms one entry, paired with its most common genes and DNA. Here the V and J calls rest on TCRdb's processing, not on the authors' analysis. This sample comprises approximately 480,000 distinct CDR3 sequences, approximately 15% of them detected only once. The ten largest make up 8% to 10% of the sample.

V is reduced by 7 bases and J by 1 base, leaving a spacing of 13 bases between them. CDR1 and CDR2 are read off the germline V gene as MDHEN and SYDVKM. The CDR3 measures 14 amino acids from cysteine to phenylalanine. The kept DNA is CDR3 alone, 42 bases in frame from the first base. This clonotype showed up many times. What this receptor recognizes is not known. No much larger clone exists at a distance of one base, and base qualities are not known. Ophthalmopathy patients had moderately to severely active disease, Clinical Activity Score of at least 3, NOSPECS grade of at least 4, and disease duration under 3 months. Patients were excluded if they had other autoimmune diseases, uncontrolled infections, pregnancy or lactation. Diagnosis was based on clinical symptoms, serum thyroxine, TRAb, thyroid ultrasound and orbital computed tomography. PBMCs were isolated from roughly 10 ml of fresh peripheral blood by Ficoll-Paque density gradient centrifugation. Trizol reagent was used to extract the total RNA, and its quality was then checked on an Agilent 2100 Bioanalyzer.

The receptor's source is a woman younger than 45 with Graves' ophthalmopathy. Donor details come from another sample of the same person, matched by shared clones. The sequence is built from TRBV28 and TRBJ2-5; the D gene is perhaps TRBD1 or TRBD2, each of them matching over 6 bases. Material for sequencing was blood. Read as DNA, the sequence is TGTGCCAGCACAACTGAGGGGGGCCAAGAGACCCAGTACTTC. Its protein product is CASTTEGGQETQYF.